This T cell receptor (beta chain) was identified during a study of STAT3 mutations in large granular lymphocyte leukemia (dated by TCRdb to between 2018 and 2020). A note on the overall study: Roughly half of the T-LGLL patients who were sequenced longitudinally carried canonical activating STAT3 mutations. On average, sequencing was done at more than 3.5 time points per patient, with the number of samplings ranging from 2 to 8. A couple of patients with natural killer LGL leukemia were also sequenced longitudinally as controls within the study. Serial deep sequencing of TCRbeta CDR3 and STAT3 was performed in patients with T-cell large granular lymphocyte leukemia to reconstruct clonal hierarchy and dynamics. Over half of the T-LGLL patients were given one or more immunosuppressive therapy regimens, and around 40% of those treated had a hematologic response. From an initial cohort of around 200 LGL patients, 15 to 20 representative T-LGLL cases were picked for longitudinal TCRbeta and STAT3 sequencing.

Overall study outcomes, separate from this receptor: Every T-LGLL patient showed at least one immunodominant TCRbeta clonotype, and about half showed multiple immunodominant subclonotypes. Several patients had a dominant TCR clone burden greater than the STAT3 mutant burden, which suggests that the STAT3 mutation arose secondarily within a clone that had already expanded. The linking of therapy response to changes in TCR clonal burden was complicated by variable intervals between samplings and differing treatment regimens. TCR clonotype switching after therapy was observed in 6 of 18 patients, and all newly emerging clones were found to be STAT3 wild type. Because no samples were available when a clone first appeared, clonal expansion was inferred from samplings taken at other points. Persisting codominant clonotypes in some patients meant a small but highly pathogenic clone may have been missed.

DNA was extracted from blood mononuclear cells, with the same DNA used for both TCR and STAT3 sequencing. A remark on this clone: Its recognized antigen is unknown. Base qualities are not at hand, and no much larger clone is one base apart.

TCRbeta libraries were sequenced on an Illumina MiSeq, and an average of around 41,000 productive templates per sample was obtained. Using multiplex PCR amplification, the immunoSEQ assay generated the TCRbeta CDR3 libraries. The authors' pipeline ran thus. Repertoire diversity was computed as previously defined, with values near 0 indicating extremely monoclonal samples. TCRdb re-hosts the immuneACCESS table, in-frame sequences only. Its copies lack some clones; in the studies checked, an unresolved V gene accounts for under half of them, and the cause for the rest is not known. For V, J and clone size, that table is used; D and trimming come from the DNA. The sample table contains 5,400 or so clones; only one count was recorded for around half of them. 58% of the sample lies in the top ten. The CDR3 contains 17 residues, cysteine and phenylalanine counted. The read is trimmed to its CDR3 DNA, 51 bases read in frame from base 1. Sequences GTSNPN (CDR1) and SVGIG (CDR2) are obtained from the germline V gene (reference sequence). Germline trimming amounts to 3 bases on V and 3 bases on J, with 15 as the count of junction bases outside the gene matches.

The sequencing input was peripheral blood mononuclear cells. The chain uses TRBV30 and TRBJ2-3, and TRBD2 aligns with 7 junction nucleotides. This TCR derives from a woman aged 70-85 years with T-cell large granular lymphocyte leukemia. Some clones in this sample may be carry-over from other donors' samples. The age is the age at diagnosis. CDR3 sequence: CAWREVGWRETTDTQYF. The DNA is as follows: TGTGCCTGGAGAGAGGTGGGTTGGCGGGAGACGACAGATACGCAGTATTTT.